This T cell receptor beta chain was recovered during a study of T cells in tuberculosis. Overall study: T cells were selected with CD1B tetramers loaded with glucose monomycolate.

Concerning this clone itself: The antigen is undetermined.

Here immunoSEQ multiplex PCR was the method, and the copy in TCRdb shows in-frame clones only, minus some. The sample has about 32,000 clones, around 94% seen once. Study findings and constraints: Active tuberculosis patients had shorter CDR3-alpha; the beta difference was nonsignificant. GEM motif frequencies gave around 70% accuracy; the GMM repertoire gave roughly 87%.

Each donor contributed about 100,000 T cells on average, unsorted. The CDR3 totals 13 residues. Germline V gene data show CDR1 as GTSNPN and CDR2 as SVGIG (reference sequence). The V segment lost 7 bases and the J segment 3 bases; nucleotides outside the gene matches: 4. The receptor was isolated from a donor aged 5 to 30 with latent tuberculosis or without tuberculosis infection. The chain recombines TRBV30 with TRBJ1-2, with TRBD1 identical over 11 bases. Material for sequencing was PBMCs. CDR3 DNA: TGTGCCTCGGGGACAGGGGGGGACTATGGCTACACCTTC. Its translation is CASGTGGDYGYTF.